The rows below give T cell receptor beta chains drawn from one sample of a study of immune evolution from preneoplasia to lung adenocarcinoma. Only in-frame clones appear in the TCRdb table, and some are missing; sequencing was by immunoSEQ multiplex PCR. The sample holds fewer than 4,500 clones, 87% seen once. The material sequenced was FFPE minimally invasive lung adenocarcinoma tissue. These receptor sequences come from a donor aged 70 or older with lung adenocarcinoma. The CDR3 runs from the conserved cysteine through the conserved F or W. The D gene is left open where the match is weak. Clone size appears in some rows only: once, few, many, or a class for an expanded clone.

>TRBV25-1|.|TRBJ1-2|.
TGTGCCAGCAGTGAGGCTAACTATGGCTACACCTTC
CASSEANYGYTF
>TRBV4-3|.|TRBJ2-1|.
TGCGCCAGCAGCCAAGAGCCAGGGCTCTCCTACAATGAGCAGTTCTTC
CASSQEPGLSYNEQFF
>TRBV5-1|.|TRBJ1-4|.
TGCGCCAGCAGCTCCGACAGGTCCATTAATGAAAAACTGTTTTTT
CASSSDRSINEKLFF
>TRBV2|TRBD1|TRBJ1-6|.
TGTGCCAGCAGTGACAGGGGGCTTTCACCCCTCCACTTT
CASSDRGLSPLHF
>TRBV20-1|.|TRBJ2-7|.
TGCAGTGGGGAACACCACTACGAGCAGTACTTC
CSGEHHYEQYF
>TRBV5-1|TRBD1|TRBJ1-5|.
TGCGCCAGCAGCACGACAGGGAACAATCAGTCCCAGCATTTT
CASSTTGNNQSQHF
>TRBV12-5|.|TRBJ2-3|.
TGTGCTAGCCTCAGAGGGGGCACAGATACGCAGTATTTT
CASLRGGTDTQYF
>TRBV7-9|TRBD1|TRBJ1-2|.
TGTGCCAGCAGCTTAGCGACAGGGAGTGGCTACACCTTC
CASSLATGSGYTF
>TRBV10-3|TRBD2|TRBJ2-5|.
TGTGCCTCCAATAGCGGGCAAGAGACCCAGTACTTC
CASNSGQETQYF
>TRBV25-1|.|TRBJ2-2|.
TGTGCCAGCAGTGAATATGAGGTAACCGGGGAGCTGTTTTTT
CASSEYEVTGELFF
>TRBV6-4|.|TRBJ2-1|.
TGTGCCAGCAGTGAGGGGGGCGAGGGTGAGCAGTTCTTC
CASSEGGEGEQFF
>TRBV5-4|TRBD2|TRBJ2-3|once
TGTGCCAGCAGCTTGGGGGGCCAGCGGGAGACCCATATGGGCACAGATACGCAGTATTTT
CASSLGGQRETHMGTDTQYF
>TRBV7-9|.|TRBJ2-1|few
TGTGCCAGCAGCGCGACTAGCTACAATGAGCAGTTCTTC
CASSATSYNEQFF
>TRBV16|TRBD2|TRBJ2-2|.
TGTGCCAGCAGCCAATTTGCGGCTAGCGGGACCGGGGAGCTGTTTTTT
CASSQFAASGTGELFF
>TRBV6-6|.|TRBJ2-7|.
TGTGCCAGCAGTTACTCCCGCGAGGGCGAGCAGTACTTC
CASSYSREGEQYF
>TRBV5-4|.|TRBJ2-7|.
TGTGCCACCGGCCGGGGCTGGAGGGACGAGCAGTACTTC
CATGRGWRDEQYF
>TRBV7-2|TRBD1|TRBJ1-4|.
TGTGCCAGCAGTCCTCCAGGGGGAGAAAAACTGTTTTTT
CASSPPGGEKLFF
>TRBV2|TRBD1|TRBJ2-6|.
TGTGCCAGCCGGGACAGGGGATTTCTGTCCAACGTCCTGACTTTC
CASRDRGFLSNVLTF
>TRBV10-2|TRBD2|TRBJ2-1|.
TGCGCCAGCAGTGCAGGGAGGGGCAATGAGCAGTTCTTC
CASSAGRGNEQFF
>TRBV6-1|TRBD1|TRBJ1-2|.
TGTGCCAGCGGAAAGGGGGCTGGCTACACCTTC
CASGKGAGYTF
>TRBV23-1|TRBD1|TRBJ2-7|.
TGCGCCACGACAGGGCGGAGTCGACCACTCTACGAGCAGTACTTC
CATTGRSRPLYEQYF
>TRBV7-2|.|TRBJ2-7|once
TGTGCCAGCAGCTTGGGACCAGGGGCTTACGAGCAGTACTTC
CASSLGPGAYEQYF
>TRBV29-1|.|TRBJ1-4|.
TGCAGCGCTGGACCAGGGGTGATTGGGGAAAAACTGTTTTTT
CSAGPGVIGEKLFF
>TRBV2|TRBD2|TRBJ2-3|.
TGTGCCAGCACCCAAGAGAGCGGGGGCACAGATACGCAGTATTTT
CASTQESGGTDTQYF
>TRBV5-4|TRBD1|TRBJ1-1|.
TGTGCCAGCAGCTTGGACAGGGGGTTGTATCGGGGTGAAGCTTTCTTT
CASSLDRGLYRGEAFF
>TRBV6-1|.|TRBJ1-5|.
TGTGCCAGCAGTCCCCGGGACACCGGCAATCAGCCCCAGCATTTT
CASSPRDTGNQPQHF